The T cell receptor beta chain under discussion was sequenced for a study of CD8 T cells in Susac syndrome. Trimming pared 5 bases from V and 5 bases from J, leaving 15 bases between. The CDR3 covers 14 residues. The RNA input was about 0.45 to 1 ug, and it was reverse transcribed with random hexamers. An immunoSEQ multiplex PCR amplified TCR beta CDR3 over 54 Vbeta and 13 Jbeta. TCRdb used MiXCR to reprocess the immunoSEQ multiplex PCR reads, holding one entry per CDR3 protein. The table shows approximately 190,000 distinct CDR3 sequences, with approximately 94% occurring only once. Sequenced: CD4+ T cells from PBMCs. This chain joins TRBV12-3 or TRBV12-4 and TRBJ2-5; tentatively, D is TRBD2 (6 bases). The receptor's source is a human donor with Susac syndrome. CDR3 nucleotides: TGTGCCAGCAGTCGCATGACTAGATGGGAGACCCAGTACTTC. This translates into CASSRMTRWETQYF.